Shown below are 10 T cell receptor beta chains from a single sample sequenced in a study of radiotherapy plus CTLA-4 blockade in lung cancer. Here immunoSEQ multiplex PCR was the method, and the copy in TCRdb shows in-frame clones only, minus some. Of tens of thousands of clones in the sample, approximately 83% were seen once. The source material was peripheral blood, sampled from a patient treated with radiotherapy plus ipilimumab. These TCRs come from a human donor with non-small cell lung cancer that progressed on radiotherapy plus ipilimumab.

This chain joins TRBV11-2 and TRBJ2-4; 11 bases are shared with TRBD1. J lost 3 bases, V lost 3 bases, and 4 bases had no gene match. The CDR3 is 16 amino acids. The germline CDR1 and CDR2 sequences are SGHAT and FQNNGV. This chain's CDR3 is CASSLGQGVLKNIQYF. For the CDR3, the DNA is TGTGCCAGCAGCTTGGGACAGGGGGTGCTCAAAAACATTCAGTACTTC.

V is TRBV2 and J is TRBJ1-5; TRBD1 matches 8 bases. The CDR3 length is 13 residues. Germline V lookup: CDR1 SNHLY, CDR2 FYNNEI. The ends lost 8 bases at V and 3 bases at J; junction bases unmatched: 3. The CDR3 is CASGTGNNQPQHF. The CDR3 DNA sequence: TGTGCCAGCGGGACAGGTAACAATCAGCCCCAGCATTTT.

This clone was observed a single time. The CDR3 sequence is CASSLGGHGETQYF. CDR3 DNA sequence: TGTGCCAGCAGCCTGGGGGGGCATGGAGAGACCCAGTACTTC. The J gene is TRBJ2-5, the V gene TRBV7-9, with D possibly TRBD2 on 7 matching bases. The CDR3 is 14 amino acids. Germline CDR1 is SEHNR and CDR2 is FQNEAQ (reference sequence). V lost 5 bases, J lost 4 bases, and 14 bases lay in between.

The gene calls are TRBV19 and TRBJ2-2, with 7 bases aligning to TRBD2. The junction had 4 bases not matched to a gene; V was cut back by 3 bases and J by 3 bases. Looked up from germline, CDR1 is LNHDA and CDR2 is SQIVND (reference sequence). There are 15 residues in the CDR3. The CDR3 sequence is CASSIGTTYTGELFF. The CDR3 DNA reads TGTGCCAGTAGTATCGGGACTACCTACACCGGGGAGCTGTTTTTT. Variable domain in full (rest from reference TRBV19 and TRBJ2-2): DGGITQSPKYLFRKEGQNVTLSCEQNLNHDAMYWYRQDPGQGLRLIYYSQIVNDFQKGDIAEGYSVSREKKESFPLTVTSAQKNPTAFYLCASSIGTTYTGELFFGEGSRLTVL.

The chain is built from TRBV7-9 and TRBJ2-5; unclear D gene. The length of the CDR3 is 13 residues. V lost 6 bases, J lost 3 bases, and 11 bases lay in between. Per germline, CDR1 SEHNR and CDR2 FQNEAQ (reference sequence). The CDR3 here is CASSPPQKETQYF. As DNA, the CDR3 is TGTGCCAGCAGTCCCCCGCAAAAAGAGACCCAGTACTTC.

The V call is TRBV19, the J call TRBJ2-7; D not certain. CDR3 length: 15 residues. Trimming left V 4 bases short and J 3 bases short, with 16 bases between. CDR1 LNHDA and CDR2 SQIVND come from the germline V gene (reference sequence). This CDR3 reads CASSSGSADIYEQYF. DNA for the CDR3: TGTGCCAGTAGTAGCGGATCGGCGGATATCTACGAGCAGTACTTC.

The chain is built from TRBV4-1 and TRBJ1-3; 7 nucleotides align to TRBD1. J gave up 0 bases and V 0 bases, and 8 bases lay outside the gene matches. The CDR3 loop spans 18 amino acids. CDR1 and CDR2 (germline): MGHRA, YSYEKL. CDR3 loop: CASSQETEGALSGNTIYF. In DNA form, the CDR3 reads TGCGCCAGCAGCCAAGAAACGGAGGGGGCACTCTCTGGAAACACCATATATTTT.

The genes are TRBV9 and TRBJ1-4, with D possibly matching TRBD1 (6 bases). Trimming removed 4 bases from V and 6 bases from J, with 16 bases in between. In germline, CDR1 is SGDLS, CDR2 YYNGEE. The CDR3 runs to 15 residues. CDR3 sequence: CASSPGGGRDEKLFF. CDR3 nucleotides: TGTGCCAGCAGCCCAGGCGGGGGGCGTGATGAAAAACTGTTTTTT.

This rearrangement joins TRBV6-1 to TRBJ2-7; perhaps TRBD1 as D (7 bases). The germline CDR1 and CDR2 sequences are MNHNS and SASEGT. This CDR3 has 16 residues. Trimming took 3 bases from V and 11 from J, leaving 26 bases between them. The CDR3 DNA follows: TGTGCCAGCAGTGAGGGGAGGAGGGACAGTTTTTCCCCGGAGTACTTC. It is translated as CASSEGRRDSFSPEYF.

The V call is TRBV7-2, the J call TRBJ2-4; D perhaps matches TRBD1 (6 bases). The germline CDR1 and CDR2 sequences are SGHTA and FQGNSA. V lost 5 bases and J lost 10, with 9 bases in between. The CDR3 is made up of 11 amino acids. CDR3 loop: CASSVQGIQYF. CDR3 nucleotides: TGTGCCAGCAGCGTACAGGGTATTCAGTACTTC.